The T cell receptor (beta chain) under discussion was sequenced for a study of blood T cell repertoires in COVID-19. Study details: Acute and convalescent COVID-19 specimens originated in the United States, Italy and Spain.

The assay was immunoSEQ multiplex PCR, and TCRdb's table has in-frame clones only and misses some. The repertoire has 25,000 to 30,000 clones, roughly 87% of them found once; the top ten carry about 15%. Sequenced: peripheral blood. The sequence was collected from a human donor in a cohort sampled during active COVID-19.

The CDR3 coding sequence is TGTGCCAGCAGGACAGGGTACACAGATACGCAGTATTTT. Translated, it gives CASRTGYTDTQYF. The chain recombines TRBV6-5 with TRBJ2-3, with 7 bases lining up with TRBD1. Germline values: CDR1 MNHEY, CDR2 SVGAGI. Unmatched junction bases numbered 2, after V lost 6 bases and J lost 2 bases. CDR3 length: 13 residues.